Below are 15 T cell receptor beta chains sequenced from a single sample in a study of T cells in Graves' hyperthyroidism and ophthalmopathy. Researchers took RNA transcripts and amplified the TCR beta CDR3 regions from them. HTBI primers were employed in a first-round RT-PCR of the TCR CDR3. MiXCR, run by TCRdb on the multiplex PCR reads, gives a single entry per CDR3 protein. The sample carries hundreds of thousands of distinct CDR3 sequences, roughly 15% recorded once. The sequencing input was blood. These TCRs come from a man aged 18 to 30 with Graves' ophthalmopathy.

This sequence joins TRBV2 and TRBJ2-2; D is unresolved. V was trimmed by 3 bases and J by 13 bases, leaving 9 bases between them. Germline loops: CDR1 SNHLY, CDR2 FYNNEI. The CDR3 is 11 residues long. CDR3 sequence: CASSDPSVLFF. CDR3 coding DNA: TGTGCCAGCAGTGATCCTAGTGTGCTGTTTTTT. The full variable domain, in which reference TRBV2 and TRBJ2-2 provide the parts outside the CDR3, is EPEVTQTPSHQVTQMGQEVILRCVPISNHLYFYWYRQILGQKVEFLVSFYNNEISEKSEIFDDQFSVERPDGSNFTLKIRSTKLEDSAMYFCASSDPSVLFFGEGSRLTVL.

This clonotype was observed at least ten times. The V gene is TRBV20-1, the J gene TRBJ1-4, with TRBD1 matching over 10 bases. Germline assignment: CDR1 DFQATT and CDR2 SNEGSKA (reference sequence). The CDR3 is made up of 12 amino acids. The V and J ends lost 5 bases and 6 bases, in that order; junction bases with no gene match: 0. CDR3 sequence reads: CSAGTGDEKLFF. CDR3 DNA: TGCAGTGCTGGGACAGGGGATGAAAAACTGTTTTTT.

This clonotype has at least ten counts. The chain has TRBV5-1 and TRBJ2-6; D perhaps matches TRBD1 (5 bases). The CDR3 spans 18 residues. V lost 0 bases and J lost 2, with 15 bases in between. Germline V gives CDR1 SGHRS, CDR2 YFSETQ. The CDR3 sequence is CASSLEVGPPAGANVLTF. Here the CDR3 DNA reads TGCGCCAGCAGCTTGGAGGTGGGGCCGCCGGCTGGGGCCAACGTCCTGACTTTC. The full variable domain, in which reference TRBV5-1 and TRBJ2-6 provide the parts outside the CDR3, is KAGVTQTPRYLIKTRGQQVTLSCSPISGHRSVSWYQQTPGQGLQFLFEYFSETQRNKGNFPGRFSGRQFSNSRSEMNVSTLELGDSALYLCASSLEVGPPAGANVLTFGAGSRLTVL.

On this clonotype itself: This clone may be a read error of a much larger clone one base away. V is TRBV7-9 and J is TRBJ2-4; 7 positions agree with TRBD1. Germline CDR1 and CDR2: SEHNR and FQNEAQ (reference sequence). This CDR3 comprises 15 residues. Here the CDR3 reads CAGSSSGTVGNIQYF. CDR3 nucleotides: TGTGCCGGCAGCTCCTCCGGGACAGTCGGAAACATTCAGTACTTC. Full variable domain (rest looked up from reference TRBV7-9 and TRBJ2-4): DTGVSQNPRHKITKRGQNVTFRCDPISEHNRLYWYRQTLGQGPEFLTYFQNEAQLEKSRLLSDRFSAERPKGSFSTLEIQRTEQGDSAMYLCAGSSSGTVGNIQYFGAGTRLSVL.

This clonotype has at least ten counts. V gene TRBV18 combines with J gene TRBJ2-7; TRBD1 aligns across 8 bases. The CDR3 contains 14 residues. Germline lookup yields CDR1 KGHSH and CDR2 LQKENI. V was pared by 4 bases and J by 4 bases, with 6 bases of the junction left unmatched. CDR3 amino acids: CASSLGQGWYEQYF. In nucleotides, the CDR3 is TGTGCCAGCTCACTAGGACAGGGATGGTACGAGCAGTACTTC.

The chain combines TRBV27 with TRBJ2-3, with 10 bases that match TRBD1. V dropped 6 bases and J dropped 0; count of bases not matched to a gene: 9. CDR1 is MNHEY, CDR2 SMNVEV, per germline (reference sequence). This CDR3 spans 17 amino acids. CDR3 in DNA: TGTGCCAGCAGCCTCAGGGGGACAGGGGTTAGCACAGATACGCAGTATTTT. It codes for CASSLRGTGVSTDTQYF.

The chain joins TRBV7-9 to TRBJ2-7, with 9 nucleotides matching TRBD1. CDR1 is SEHNR and CDR2 is FQNEAQ in the germline V gene (reference sequence). There are 14 residues in the CDR3. V was pared by 4 bases and J by 5 bases, with 6 bases of the junction left unmatched. In DNA form, the CDR3 reads TGTGCCAGCAGCTCTGGGACAGGGCCCCACGAGCAGTACTTC. Translating gives CASSSGTGPHEQYF.

This clonotype has just a few counts. The chain recombines TRBV9 with TRBJ2-1; D may be TRBD1 or TRBD2 (6 bases each). The CDR3 has 15 amino acids. Trimming shortened V by 0 bases and J by 5 bases, and 12 bases separated the two germline ends. Germline CDR1 and CDR2: SGDLS and YYNGEE. DNA for the CDR3: TGTGCCAGCAGCGTAGGGGGGGCGAGGAACAATGAGCAGTTCTTC. It translates to CASSVGGARNNEQFF.

Many counts were recorded for this clonotype. V and J are TRBV20-1 and TRBJ1-2; D perhaps matches TRBD1 (6 bases). Germline V gene data show CDR1 as DFQATT and CDR2 as SNEGSKA (reference sequence). The CDR3 runs to 15 residues. The germline V and J ends were trimmed by 5 bases and 7 bases, with 23 bases remaining between them. CDR3 residues: CSAPDFQGRVSGYTF. Here the CDR3 DNA reads TGCAGTGCTCCGGATTTCCAGGGGCGGGTCTCTGGCTACACCTTC.

The rearrangement links TRBV7-9 to TRBJ2-2; unclear D gene. V lost 1 base to trimming and J lost 1 base, with 16 bases between them. CDR1 SEHNR and CDR2 FQNEAQ come from the germline V gene (reference sequence). The CDR3 has 18 amino acids. CDR3 sequence (DNA): TGTGCCAGCAGCTTAGAAACCCCCCCGTGGCAGAACACCGGGGAGCTGTTTTTT. This codes for CASSLETPPWQNTGELFF.

This clonotype was seen ten or more times. The chain recombines TRBV11-2 with TRBJ2-7; 9 nucleotides match TRBD1. From germline, CDR1 is SGHAT and CDR2 FQNNGV. This CDR3 contains 19 residues. The trim removed 2 bases at V and 0 bases at J, leaving 14 bases unmatched. Here the CDR3 reads CASSLNHLTGTGTSYEQYF. The CDR3 DNA is TGTGCCAGCAGCTTAAACCATTTAACTGGGACAGGGACCTCCTACGAGCAGTACTTC.

V gene TRBV19 combines with J gene TRBJ1-4; D unclear. This CDR3 is 14 amino acids long. Trimming left V 4 bases short and J 0 bases short, with 6 bases between. The V gene's germline CDR1 is LNHDA and CDR2 SQIVND (reference sequence). The CDR3 spells CASSTSATNEKLFF. The CDR3 DNA is TGTGCCAGTAGTACCTCGGCAACTAATGAAAAACTGTTTTTT.

The V call is TRBV19, the J call TRBJ1-2; 8 bases are a match to TRBD1. The CDR3 runs 14 residues. Trimming at V came to 11 bases and at J to 0 bases, leaving 8 bases not matched to a gene. The germline V gene encodes CDR1 LNHDA and CDR2 SQIVND (reference sequence). CDR3 amino acids: CAVNRGQANYGYTF. The CDR3 coding sequence is TGTGCCGTCAACCGGGGACAGGCTAACTATGGCTACACCTTC. Looking up the rest from reference TRBV19 and TRBJ1-2 gives the full variable domain: DGGITQSPKYLFRKEGQNVTLSCEQNLNHDAMYWYRQDPGQGLRLIYYSQIVNDFQKGDIAEGYSVSREKKESFPLTVTSAQKNPTAFYLCAVNRGQANYGYTFGSGTRLTVV.

This clonotype occurred many times. The chain's CDR3 is CASSLARGATYEQYF. The CDR3 DNA sequence: TGCGCCAGCAGCTTGGCAAGGGGTGCAACCTACGAGCAGTACTTC. This chain connects TRBV5-1 to TRBJ2-7, with a possible D match to TRBD1 (5 bases). Trimming stripped 0 bases from V and 2 bases from J, with 12 bases between. The CDR3 spans 15 residues. CDR1 is SGHRS, CDR2 YFSETQ, per germline. Full variable domain (outside the CDR3, taken from reference TRBV5-1 and TRBJ2-7): KAGVTQTPRYLIKTRGQQVTLSCSPISGHRSVSWYQQTPGQGLQFLFEYFSETQRNKGNFPGRFSGRQFSNSRSEMNVSTLELGDSALYLCASSLARGATYEQYFGPGTRLTVT.

This chain links TRBV7-9 with TRBJ2-3; D gene unclear. Per the germline V gene, CDR1 is SEHNR and CDR2 is FQNEAQ (reference sequence). The CDR3 loop spans 16 amino acids. V was trimmed by 5 bases and J by 5 bases, leaving 20 bases between them. The CDR3 DNA is TGTGCCAGCAGCAGCCTCCTTTTGCCCCGCGGAGATACGCAGTATTTT. This sequence encodes CASSSLLLPRGDTQYF. Full variable domain (outside the CDR3, taken from reference TRBV7-9 and TRBJ2-3): DTGVSQNPRHKITKRGQNVTFRCDPISEHNRLYWYRQTLGQGPEFLTYFQNEAQLEKSRLLSDRFSAERPKGSFSTLEIQRTEQGDSAMYLCASSSLLLPRGDTQYFGPGTRLTVL.